Below, 21 T cell receptor beta chains from the same sample are listed, as sequenced in a study of blood T cell repertoires in COVID-19. Profiled with immunoSEQ multiplex PCR; TCRdb holds only in-frame clones, not every one. The sample includes roughly 300,000 clones, 65% to 90% of them seen just once. Sequencing used PBMCs or T cells enriched from blood (not recorded which). The receptors originated from a woman younger than 30 who had recovered from COVID-19.

The chain recombines TRBV12-3 or TRBV12-4 with TRBJ1-5; no firm D call. This CDR3 region has 13 residues. Trimming took off 3 bases at V and 7 bases at J, with 10 bases between the two ends. The DNA of the CDR3 is TGTGCCAGCAGTTTTGAGTCGGGACAGCCCCAGCATTTT. This translates into CASSFESGQPQHF.

This sequence joins TRBV24-1 and TRBJ2-3, with TRBD2 identical over 8 bases. Unmatched junction bases numbered 5, after V lost 7 bases and J lost 0 bases. CDR1 and CDR2 from the germline V gene are KGHDR and SFDVKD. This CDR3 is 15 amino acids long. The CDR3 DNA sequence: TGTGCCACCAGCAAGGGACTAGTAAGCACAGATACGCAGTATTTT. Encoded protein: CATSKGLVSTDTQYF.

The V and J genes are TRBV28 and TRBJ1-5, with D possibly matching TRBD1 (5 bases). This CDR3 region has 15 residues. V dropped 5 bases and J dropped 6 bases, with 17 bases sitting between them. Germline V gene sequence: CDR1 MDHEN, CDR2 SYDVKM. Here the CDR3 reads CASSPPNRSTQPQHF. The CDR3 DNA reads as TGTGCCAGCAGTCCCCCGAACAGGTCCACTCAGCCCCAGCATTTT.

This clone was seen once. CDR3 loop: CASSLAGGGQPQHF. CDR3 in DNA: TGCGCCAGCAGCTTGGCAGGGGGAGGTCAGCCCCAGCATTTT. J is TRBJ1-5 and V is TRBV5-1, with 7 bases identical to TRBD1. Germline values: CDR1 SGHRS, CDR2 YFSETQ. The V segment lost 0 bases and the J segment 6 bases; nucleotides outside the gene matches: 3. The CDR3 has 14 residues.

The genes are TRBV7-9 and TRBJ2-5; D possibly corresponds to TRBD2 (6 bases). V lost 3 bases and J 5 bases, leaving 22 bases between the germline ends. CDR3 length equals 17 residues. CDR1 SEHNR and CDR2 FQNEAQ come from the germline V gene (reference sequence). This chain's CDR3 is CASSFPPLTGAQETQYF. The DNA of the CDR3 is TGTGCCAGCAGCTTCCCGCCTTTGACGGGAGCTCAGGAGACCCAGTACTTC.

This clone was counted once. The chain employs TRBV7-9 and TRBJ1-4, with D maybe TRBD1 (6 bases). Trimming took 5 bases from V and 5 from J, leaving 21 bases between them. The CDR3 sequence is 17 residues long. CDR1 is SEHNR, CDR2 FQNEAQ, per germline (reference sequence). The CDR3 protein is CASSPHQTGLRNEKLFF. The CDR3 DNA reads as TGTGCCAGCAGCCCCCATCAGACAGGACTTCGGAATGAAAAACTGTTTTTT.

V is TRBV28 and J is TRBJ1-6, with TRBD1 matching 9 bases. J gave up 7 bases and V 4 bases, and 2 bases lay outside the gene matches. Germline V gene sequence: CDR1 MDHEN, CDR2 SYDVKM. The CDR3 has 14 residues. CDR3 DNA: TGTGCCAGCAGTTACGGACAGGGGAATTCACCCCTCCACTTT. This sequence encodes CASSYGQGNSPLHF.

The rearrangement uses TRBV5-1 and TRBJ2-3; no definite D call. Trimming took off 4 bases at V and 2 bases at J, with 5 bases between the two ends. This CDR3 spans 12 amino acids. Germline CDR1 reads SGHRS; CDR2 reads YFSETQ. The CDR3 here is CASSTNTDTQYF. The CDR3 DNA follows: TGCGCCAGCAGCACTAACACAGATACGCAGTATTTT.

The genes are TRBV5-1 and TRBJ1-4, with unresolved D. The CDR3 sequence is 16 residues long. CDR1 is SGHRS and CDR2 is YFSETQ in the germline V gene. V was trimmed by 4 bases and J by 4 bases, leaving 17 bases between them. The CDR3 protein is CASSRVFGRDNEKLFF. CDR3 coding DNA: TGCGCCAGCAGCCGCGTTTTTGGGAGGGATAATGAAAAACTGTTTTTT.

The chain has TRBV9 and TRBJ2-7; TRBD1 matches 9 bases. V was clipped by 0 bases and J by 1 base; unmatched bases: 5. The CDR3 contains 16 residues. Germline V gene sequence: CDR1 SGDLS, CDR2 YYNGEE. The CDR3 loop reads CASSVGTGGASYEQYF. DNA for the CDR3: TGTGCCAGCAGCGTAGGTACAGGGGGCGCATCCTACGAGCAGTACTTC.

The gene calls are TRBV5-6 and TRBJ1-1; D is unclear. The V and J ends lost 4 bases and 0 bases respectively, with 7 bases between them. The CDR3 is 13 residues long. Germline assignment: CDR1 SGHDT and CDR2 YYEEEE. The CDR3 spells CASSHEVNTEAFF. The CDR3 nucleotides are TGTGCCAGCAGCCATGAGGTGAACACTGAAGCTTTCTTT.

This sequence joins TRBV5-1 and TRBJ2-3, with 10 bases lining up with TRBD2. The V gene end was trimmed by 0 bases and the J gene end by 5 bases; junction bases not matched to a gene: 0. The CDR3 is 14 residues long. Germline V CDR1 and CDR2: SGHRS, YFSETQ. The CDR3: CASSLGLAGDTQYF. For the CDR3, the DNA is TGCGCCAGCAGCTTGGGACTAGCGGGAGATACGCAGTATTTT.

This chain links TRBV6-1 with TRBJ1-6; 8 nucleotides agree with TRBD1. The J segment lost 8 bases and the V segment lost 1 base, leaving 1 base of the junction unmatched. Germline CDR1 is MNHNS and CDR2 is SASEGT. The CDR3 loop spans 14 amino acids. CDR3 in amino acids: CASSEETGDSPLHF. CDR3 DNA sequence: TGTGCCAGCAGTGAAGAGACAGGGGATTCACCCCTCCACTTT.

The rearrangement links TRBV27 to TRBJ1-1; 9 nucleotides agree with TRBD1. The CDR3 length is 15 residues. The germline gives CDR1 MNHEY, CDR2 SMNVEV (reference sequence). V lost 4 bases, J lost 6 bases, and 9 bases stayed unmatched. CDR3 region: CASSSYTRQGAEAFF. Written as DNA, the CDR3 is TGTGCCAGCAGTTCGTATACACGACAGGGGGCTGAAGCTTTCTTT.

The chain combines TRBV19 with TRBJ1-1; possible D gene TRBD1, 6 bases. This CDR3 region has 13 residues. Germline CDR1 reads LNHDA; CDR2 reads SQIVND (reference sequence). V was shortened by 8 bases and J by 1 base, with 11 bases between the two germline ends. The CDR3: CASGTRPNTEAFF. The CDR3 bases are TGTGCCAGTGGGACACGACCGAACACTGAAGCTTTCTTT.

The chain is built from TRBV5-4 and TRBJ1-1; the D gene is possibly TRBD1 (6 bases). The V gene's germline CDR1 is SGHNT and CDR2 YYREEE (reference sequence). Trimming took off 5 bases at V and 5 bases at J, with 16 bases between the two ends. CDR3 length: 14 amino acids. The CDR3 here is CASRKAGGATEAFF. CDR3 nucleotides: TGTGCCAGCAGAAAGGCCGGGGGGGCGACTGAAGCTTTCTTT.

This rearrangement joins TRBV30 to TRBJ1-1, with 8 positions matching TRBD1. The CDR3 loop spans 15 amino acids. Losses at the gene ends were 3 bases for V and 4 bases for J; bases not matched to a gene: 10. Germline V gene sequence: CDR1 GTSNPN, CDR2 SVGIG (reference sequence). The CDR3 DNA reads as TGTGCCTGGAGCGCTATCGACAGGGGTCCCACTGAAGCTTTCTTT. Translation gives CAWSAIDRGPTEAFF.

The chain joins TRBV9 to TRBJ1-1; D is unresolved. Germline assignment: CDR1 SGDLS and CDR2 YYNGEE. V was pared by 3 bases and J by 0 bases, with 12 bases between. The CDR3 sequence is 15 residues long. DNA for the CDR3: TGTGCCAGCAGCGCAGGTGGGTTCATGAACACTGAAGCTTTCTTT. It codes for CASSAGGFMNTEAFF.

The rearrangement uses TRBV18 and TRBJ1-2; possibly TRBD1 for D (5 bases). V was shortened by 5 bases and J by 8 bases, with 21 bases between the two germline ends. Looked up from germline, CDR1 is KGHSH and CDR2 is LQKENI. The CDR3 contains 15 residues. CDR3 protein: CASSSSEGAIEGYTF. The CDR3 DNA is TGTGCCAGCTCATCCTCTGAAGGGGCGATTGAGGGCTACACCTTC.

The chain couples TRBV10-1 to TRBJ2-2; D perhaps matches TRBD1 (6 bases). CDR3 size: 15 residues. Germline V gene sequence: CDR1 WNHNN, CDR2 SYGVQD (reference sequence). The V and J ends lost 4 bases and 4 bases respectively, with 13 bases between them. DNA of the CDR3: TGCGCCAGCAGTGTCTACAGGGAAGGCACCGGGGAGCTGTTTTTT. Residues: CASSVYREGTGELFF.

The rearrangement joins TRBV5-1 to TRBJ2-7, with D perhaps matching TRBD1 (6 bases). Deletions cut 2 bases from V and 3 bases from J, with 15 bases between. Per the germline V gene, CDR1 is SGHRS and CDR2 is YFSETQ. The CDR3 runs to 15 residues. The CDR3 is CASSFATGQSYEQYF. The CDR3 DNA is TGCGCCAGCAGCTTTGCAACAGGGCAGAGCTACGAGCAGTACTTC. Full variable domain (rest looked up from reference TRBV5-1 and TRBJ2-7): KAGVTQTPRYLIKTRGQQVTLSCSPISGHRSVSWYQQTPGQGLQFLFEYFSETQRNKGNFPGRFSGRQFSNSRSEMNVSTLELGDSALYLCASSFATGQSYEQYFGPGTRLTVT.